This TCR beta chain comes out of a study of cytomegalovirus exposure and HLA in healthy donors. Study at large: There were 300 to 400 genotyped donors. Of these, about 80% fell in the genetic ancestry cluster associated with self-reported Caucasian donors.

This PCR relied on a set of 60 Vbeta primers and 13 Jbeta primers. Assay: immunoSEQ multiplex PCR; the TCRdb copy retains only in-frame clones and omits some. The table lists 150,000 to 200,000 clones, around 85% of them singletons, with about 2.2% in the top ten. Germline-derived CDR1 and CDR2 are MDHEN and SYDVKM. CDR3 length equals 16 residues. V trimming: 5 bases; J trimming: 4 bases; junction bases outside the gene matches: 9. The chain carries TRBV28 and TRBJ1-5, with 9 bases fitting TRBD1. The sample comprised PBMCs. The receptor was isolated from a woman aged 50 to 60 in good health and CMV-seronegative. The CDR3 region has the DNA TGTGCCAGCAGTCATAGGCCGGGACAGGGTAATCAGCCCCAGCATTTT. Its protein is CASSHRPGQGNQPQHF.